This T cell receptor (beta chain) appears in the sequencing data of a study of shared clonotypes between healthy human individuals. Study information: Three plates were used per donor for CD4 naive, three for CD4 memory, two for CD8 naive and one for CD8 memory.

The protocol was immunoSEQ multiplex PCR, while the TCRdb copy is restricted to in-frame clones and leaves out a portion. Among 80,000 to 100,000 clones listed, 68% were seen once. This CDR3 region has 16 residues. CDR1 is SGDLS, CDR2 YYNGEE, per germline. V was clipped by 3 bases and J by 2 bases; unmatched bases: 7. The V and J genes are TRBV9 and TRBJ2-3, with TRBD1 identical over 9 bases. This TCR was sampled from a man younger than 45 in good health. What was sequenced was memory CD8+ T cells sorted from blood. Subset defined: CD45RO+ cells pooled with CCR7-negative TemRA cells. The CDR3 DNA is TGTGCCAGCAGCGCAACCGGGACAGGGCACACAGATACGCAGTATTTT. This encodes CASSATGTGHTDTQYF. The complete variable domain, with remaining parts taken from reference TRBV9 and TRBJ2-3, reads DSGVTQTPKHLITATGQRVTLRCSPRSGDLSVYWYQQSLDQGLQFLIQYYNGEERAKGNILERFSAQQFPDLHSELNLSSLELGDSALYFCASSATGTGHTDTQYFGPGTRLTVL.